Listed below are T cell receptor beta chains from one sample, sequenced in a study of blood T cell repertoires in COVID-19. The assay was immunoSEQ multiplex PCR, and TCRdb's table has in-frame clones only and misses some. Of roughly 500,000 clones in the sample, 70% to 90% were seen once. Sequenced sample: PBMCs or T cells enriched from blood (not recorded which). The origin of the receptors is a woman in her 40s who had recovered from COVID-19. Each CDR3 is given with its conserved first and last residue.

v_call,j_call,cdr3_length,cdr3_aa
TRBV19,TRBJ1-6,15,CASSIAQGGNSPLHF
TRBV19,TRBJ1-5,15,CASSLGQGVVQPQHF
TRBV5-1,TRBJ2-7,14,CASRRTVDPYEQYF
TRBV9,TRBJ2-3,15,CASSVAQGITDTQYF
TRBV3-1/TRBV3-2,TRBJ2-3,18,CASSPREITDIVSGTQYF
TRBV7-6,TRBJ2-7,15,CASSLGTGTPYEQYF
TRBV5-4,TRBJ2-2,16,CASSLVQGANTGELFF
TRBV19,TRBJ1-5,15,CASMVQGAWNQPQHF
TRBV4-1,TRBJ1-4,15,CASSQDAERNEKLFF
TRBV20-1,TRBJ1-2,14,CSASEGRRDYGYTF
TRBV4-3,TRBJ2-3,13,CASSQYLVNTQYF
TRBV11-2,TRBJ1-6,14,CASSLSTGGSPLHF
TRBV27,TRBJ1-6,12,CASSLLNSPLHF
TRBV6-6,TRBJ1-4,15,CASSYYGRENEKLFF
TRBV29-1,TRBJ1-1,14,CSVESFGRYTEAFF
TRBV5-4,TRBJ2-5,15,CASSSAGTPQETQYF
TRBV19,TRBJ2-3,14,CASSVSGSTDTQYF
TRBV27,TRBJ2-1,15,CASSSKRVAYNEQFF
TRBV10-1,TRBJ2-1,16,CASSEASGFSYNEQFF
TRBV19,TRBJ2-7,12,CASSITGGEQYF
TRBV4-3,TRBJ2-3,15,CASSQRTSSTDTQYF
TRBV9,TRBJ2-1,15,CASSVGPSGYNEQFF
TRBV5-4,TRBJ1-4,15,CASSSDRGRNEKLFF
TRBV18,TRBJ1-3,16,CASSPPSDSSGNTIYF
TRBV20-1,TRBJ2-3,13,CSASGGSTDTQYF
TRBV5-1,TRBJ2-1,14,CASSSDSSYNEQFF
TRBV6-5,TRBJ2-7,15,CASSSPRNRDSEQYF
TRBV9,TRBJ2-5,12,CASSGSQETQYF
TRBV4-1,TRBJ2-7,15,CASSPGQSGAYEQYF
TRBV19,TRBJ1-6,14,CASSISGGSSPLHF
TRBV11-3,TRBJ1-1,13,CASSSGQGTEAFF
TRBV25-1,TRBJ2-7,14,CASSPGTGAYEQYF
TRBV5-1,TRBJ1-2,16,CASSFAGAHYNYGYTF
TRBV19,TRBJ1-1,16,CASSTLAEAENTEAFF
TRBV2,TRBJ2-2,14,CASSVFSRAGELFF
TRBV5-1,TRBJ1-5,15,CASSLGTADNQPQHF
TRBV7-2,TRBJ2-7,14,CASSLEGATYEQYF
TRBV5-6,TRBJ2-7,14,CASSLGRRYYEQYF
TRBV7-8,TRBJ1-2,13,CASSLDRLYGYTF
TRBV19,TRBJ2-7,13,CASSIASGYEQYF
TRBV5-1,TRBJ2-3,14,CASSSEPSPDTQYF